The next 27 T cell receptor beta chains were all read from a single sample in a study of graft-versus-host responses after intestinal transplantation. Using immunoSEQ multiplex PCR, the repertoire was profiled, and TCRdb retains in-frame clones only, with some absent. The sample lists 75,000 to 100,000 clones, 90% occurring once. Here the sequenced sample was PBMCs, taken 450 to 480 days after intestinal transplant. Every receptor here comes from a human patient who received an intestinal transplant, so some T cells may come from the graft donor.

The V and J genes are TRBV2 and TRBJ1-6; D may be TRBD1 (5 bases). This CDR3 comprises 13 residues. V was trimmed by 7 bases and J by 3 bases, leaving 7 bases between them. Germline loops: CDR1 SNHLY, CDR2 FYNNEI. CDR3 region: CASTGYYNSPLHF. In DNA form, the CDR3 reads TGTGCCAGCACAGGGTACTATAATTCACCCCTCCACTTT.

This chain connects TRBV11-2 to TRBJ2-2; D is undetermined. The CDR3 contains 15 residues. Trimming took 1 base from V and 0 from J, leaving 6 bases between them. The germline gives CDR1 SGHAT, CDR2 FQNNGV. The CDR3 region has the DNA TGTGCCAGCAGCTTAGGCCGGACGAACACCGGGGAGCTGTTTTTT. It is translated as CASSLGRTNTGELFF.

The chain recombines TRBV7-9 with TRBJ1-5; 8 bases agree with TRBD1. CDR1 and CDR2 (germline): SEHNR, FQNEAQ (reference sequence). The CDR3 is made up of 16 amino acids. Trimming removed 4 bases from V and 0 bases from J; junction bases left unmatched: 5. CDR3 loop: CASSSGGPYSNQPQHF. DNA for the CDR3: TGTGCCAGCAGCTCAGGGGGCCCCTATAGCAATCAGCCCCAGCATTTT.

This sequence joins TRBV5-8 and TRBJ1-1; D remains unclear. Germline V gives CDR1 SGHTS, CDR2 YDEGEE. This CDR3 region has 13 residues. V was cut by 2 bases and J by 4 bases, with 9 bases left in between. DNA for the CDR3: TGTGCCAGCAGCTTCGGGTCTCGCACTGAAGCTTTCTTT. It specifies CASSFGSRTEAFF.

The rearrangement joins TRBV5-8 to TRBJ1-3; D remains unclear. The V gene's germline CDR1 is SGHTS and CDR2 YDEGEE. This CDR3 comprises 15 residues. With 4 bases removed from V and 0 bases from J, the gap between germline ends came to 11 bases. As DNA, the CDR3 is TGTGCCAGCAGCCAGGTTTGGGGCTCTGGAAACACCATATATTTT. Protein: CASSQVWGSGNTIYF.

This clone was observed once. This sequence joins TRBV9 and TRBJ2-1, with 11 bases lining up with TRBD2. Per germline, CDR1 SGDLS and CDR2 YYNGEE. The CDR3 covers 18 residues. V lost 4 bases, J lost 2 bases, and 11 bases stayed unmatched. CDR3 bases: TGTGCCAGCAGCCCTAGCGGGGGGCCCGGTACCGCCTACAATGAGCAGTTCTTC. Translation: CASSPSGGPGTAYNEQFF.

This clone was counted a single time. This sequence joins TRBV11-2 and TRBJ2-1; D is undetermined. Trimming took off 1 base at V and 4 bases at J, with 14 bases between the two ends. The germline gives CDR1 SGHAT, CDR2 FQNNGV. This CDR3 contains 16 residues. CDR3 residues: CASSLAESLRYNEQFF. CDR3 sequence (DNA): TGTGCCAGCAGCTTAGCCGAGAGCCTCAGGTACAATGAGCAGTTCTTC. Full variable domain (outside the CDR3, taken from reference TRBV11-2 and TRBJ2-1): EAGVAQSPRYKIIEKRQSVAFWCNPISGHATLYWYQQILGQGPKLLIQFQNNGVVDDSQLPKDRFSAERLKGVDSTLKIQPAKLEDSAVYLCASSLAESLRYNEQFFGPGTRLTVL.

This chain connects TRBV6-1 to TRBJ1-1; D is possibly TRBD1 (5 bases). Trimming pared 8 bases from V and 5 bases from J, leaving 15 bases between. The CDR3 is 13 residues long. Germline V gene sequence: CDR1 MNHNS, CDR2 SASEGT. CDR3 residues: CASGVGLLTEAFF. The CDR3 nucleotides are TGTGCCAGCGGGGTGGGGCTATTGACTGAAGCTTTCTTT.

This clone has a single count. V and J are TRBV6-4 and TRBJ1-6; D ambiguous. CDR1 is MRHNA and CDR2 is SNTAGT in the germline V gene. V was shortened by 0 bases and J by 7 bases, with 7 bases between the two germline ends. This CDR3 contains 14 residues. The CDR3 region is CASSDSARNSPLHF. CDR3 in DNA: TGTGCCAGCAGTGACTCGGCCCGGAATTCACCCCTCCACTTT.

The V call is TRBV6-5, the J call TRBJ1-3, with no clear D. The CDR3 has 13 residues. Trimming took 6 bases from V and 3 from J, leaving 9 bases between them. Germline V gene lookup returns CDR1 MNHEY and CDR2 SVGAGI. The CDR3 nucleotides read TGTGCCAGCAGAAAGACAAGTGGAAACACCATATATTTT. This translates into CASRKTSGNTIYF.

The chain carries TRBV5-8 and TRBJ2-7; D uncertain. V lost 0 bases and J lost 4, with 8 bases in between. Germline loops: CDR1 SGHTS, CDR2 YDEGEE. This CDR3 has 13 amino acids. The CDR3 sequence: CASSLAGQYEQYF. The CDR3 nucleotides read TGTGCCAGCAGCTTGGCCGGTCAGTACGAGCAGTACTTC. Variable domain in full (rest from reference TRBV5-8 and TRBJ2-7): EAGVTQSPTHLIKTRGQQATLRCSPISGHTSVYWYQQALGLGLQFLLWYDEGEERNRGNFPPRFSGRQFPNYSSELNVNALELEDSALYLCASSLAGQYEQYFGPGTRLTVT.

This clone occurred a few times. The same CDR3 arises from other DNA sequences in this sample as well. The genes are TRBV6-5 and TRBJ2-7, with D perhaps TRBD2 (5 bases). V lost 6 bases, J lost 3 bases, and 9 bases lay in between. The CDR3 length is 12 residues. Looked up from germline, CDR1 is MNHEY and CDR2 is SVGAGI. The DNA for the CDR3 is TGTGCCAGCAGCTCCGGGGACTACGAGCAGTACTTC. The encoded protein is CASSSGDYEQYF.

The gene calls are TRBV18 and TRBJ2-5; D is uncertain. This CDR3 spans 11 amino acids. Germline V lookup: CDR1 KGHSH, CDR2 LQKENI. With 2 bases removed from V and 9 bases from J, the gap between germline ends came to 7 bases. CDR3 loop: CASSPERAQYF. The DNA of the CDR3 is TGTGCCAGCTCACCAGAACGCGCCCAGTACTTC.

The chain uses TRBV5-1 and TRBJ1-1; D is undetermined. CDR3 size: 11 residues. Looked up from germline, CDR1 is SGHRS and CDR2 is YFSETQ. The ends were cut back, 3 bases at V and 7 bases at J, with 7 bases in the middle. CDR3 loop: CASSWGSEAFF. The CDR3 region has the DNA TGCGCCAGCAGCTGGGGAAGTGAAGCTTTCTTT.

This chain links TRBV6-5 with TRBJ2-7; D possibly corresponds to TRBD1 (6 bases). The CDR3 contains 15 residues. CDR1 is MNHEY, CDR2 SVGAGI, per germline. V lost 2 bases to trimming and J lost 2 bases, with 13 bases between them. As DNA, the CDR3 is TGTGCCAGCAGTTACCGGGGCAGGGGAACCTACGAGCAGTACTTC. This codes for CASSYRGRGTYEQYF.

V gene TRBV29-1 combines with J gene TRBJ1-4; D may be TRBD1 (5 bases). The CDR3 loop spans 10 amino acids. V was trimmed by 6 bases and J by 8 bases, leaving 7 bases between them. In germline, CDR1 is SQVTM, CDR2 ANQGSEA. CDR3 nucleotides: TGCAGCGTGGGGGAGGAAAAACTGTTTTTT. It yields the protein CSVGEEKLFF.

The V gene is TRBV21-1, the J gene TRBJ2-5; TRBD1 was called by the table and not checked on the DNA. TRBV21-1 is a pseudogene segment. This CDR3 has 14 amino acids. The CDR3 protein is CASSAVDREETQYF. In DNA, the CDR3 is TGTGCCAGCAGCGCCGTGGACAGGGAAGAGACCCAGTACTTC.

The rearrangement uses TRBV10-3 and TRBJ1-5, with a tentative D call TRBD1 (5 bases). CDR1 ENHRY and CDR2 SYGVKD come from the germline V gene. This CDR3 spans 14 amino acids. Trimming pared 0 bases from V and 3 bases from J, leaving 6 bases between. The CDR3 reads CAISESGDNQPQHF. The CDR3, as DNA: TGTGCCATCAGTGAGTCGGGGGACAATCAGCCCCAGCATTTT.

The V gene is TRBV19, the J gene TRBJ2-3; no clear D. Germline V gene lookup returns CDR1 LNHDA and CDR2 SQIVND (reference sequence). This CDR3 is 11 amino acids long. V lost 8 bases and J 6 bases, leaving 9 bases between the germline ends. The CDR3 sequence: CASLVGDTQYF. The CDR3 region has the DNA TGTGCCAGTCTAGTAGGGGATACGCAGTATTTT.

This sequence joins TRBV20-1 and TRBJ1-1; 7 bases line up with TRBD1. With V trimmed by 6 bases and J by 7 bases, 5 bases remained unmatched. The germline V gene encodes CDR1 DFQATT and CDR2 SNEGSKA (reference sequence). The CDR3 extends over 11 amino acids. The CDR3 DNA reads TGCAGTGCCAGGGGGTGGTTTGAAGCTTTCTTT. It specifies CSARGWFEAFF.

The J gene is TRBJ2-3, the V gene TRBV5-1, with 7 bases fitting TRBD1. The CDR3 is made up of 14 amino acids. V lost 4 bases to trimming and J lost 6 bases; unmatched junction nucleotides: 8. CDR1 and CDR2 (germline): SGHRS, YFSETQ. Here the CDR3 DNA reads TGCGCCAGCAGCCCAGACAGGGTTGTGGATACGCAGTATTTT. Protein sequence: CASSPDRVVDTQYF. Looking up the rest from reference TRBV5-1 and TRBJ2-3 gives the full variable domain: KAGVTQTPRYLIKTRGQQVTLSCSPISGHRSVSWYQQTPGQGLQFLFEYFSETQRNKGNFPGRFSGRQFSNSRSEMNVSTLELGDSALYLCASSPDRVVDTQYFGPGTRLTVL.

This clone was recorded only once. The V gene is TRBV7-9, the J gene TRBJ1-2; D not resolved. Trimming shortened V by 1 base and J by 5 bases, and 8 bases separated the two germline ends. CDR1 and CDR2 from the germline V gene are SEHNR and FQNEAQ (reference sequence). This CDR3 spans 13 amino acids. For the CDR3, the DNA is TGTGCCAGCAGCTTAGGGCAGAGATATGGCTACACCTTC. Translating gives CASSLGQRYGYTF.

This clone showed up just a few times. V is TRBV7-9 and J is TRBJ1-1, with D maybe TRBD1 (5 bases). This CDR3 spans 16 amino acids. V lost 4 bases to trimming and J lost 3 bases, with 18 bases between them. The germline V gene has CDR1 SEHNR and CDR2 FQNEAQ (reference sequence). The CDR3: CASSSQGGPGDTEAFF. The CDR3 bases are TGTGCCAGCAGCTCCCAGGGTGGGCCTGGGGACACTGAAGCTTTCTTT.

The CDR3 DNA sequence: TGCGCCAGCAGCTTGGCGGTAGCGGGGGCCCTCGGGCAGTTCTTC. It encodes CASSLAVAGALGQFF. The chain recombines TRBV5-1 with TRBJ2-1; TRBD2 agrees at 9 bases. The CDR3 consists of 15 residues. The V and J ends lost 0 bases and 12 bases, in that order; junction bases with no gene match: 10. Germline V gene sequence: CDR1 SGHRS, CDR2 YFSETQ.

The chain is built from TRBV5-1 and TRBJ2-7, with D possibly being TRBD1 or TRBD2 (5 bases each). Germline CDR1 reads SGHRS; CDR2 reads YFSETQ. The CDR3 extends over 13 amino acids. V was shortened by 5 bases and J by 0 bases, with 9 bases between the two germline ends. The CDR3 region is CASSPGPSYEQYF. The DNA for the CDR3 is TGCGCCAGCAGTCCGGGGCCCTCCTACGAGCAGTACTTC.

V is TRBV5-1 and J is TRBJ2-2; unclear D gene. V was clipped by 5 bases and J by 0 bases, with 8 bases between them. The CDR3 totals 14 residues. Germline V gene sequence: CDR1 SGHRS, CDR2 YFSETQ. CDR3 sequence: CASRTTANTGELFF. The CDR3 nucleotides read TGCGCCAGCAGGACCACTGCGAACACCGGGGAGCTGTTTTTT.

V and J are TRBV5-6 and TRBJ1-6; tentatively, D is TRBD1 (5 bases). This CDR3 region has 12 residues. Germline V gene data show CDR1 as SGHDT and CDR2 as YYEEEE. V lost 6 bases to trimming and J lost 10 bases, with 11 bases between them. The CDR3 region has the DNA TGTGCCAGCATCGCCGCAGGGTCACCCCTCCACTTT. The encoded protein is CASIAAGSPLHF.